One and the same sample provided the 8 T cell receptor beta chains below, sequenced in a study of cytomegalovirus exposure and HLA in healthy donors. The study ran its PCR with 60 Vbeta and 13 Jbeta primers. The method was immunoSEQ multiplex PCR; TCRdb's version includes in-frame clones alone and lacks a portion of them. The sample carries some 170,000 clones, roughly 77% recorded once. Sequenced material: PBMCs. All receptors derive from a man between 18 and 29 years old in good health and CMV-seropositive.

This clone was seen a handful of times. The rearrangement joins TRBV5-1 to TRBJ2-2, with D perhaps matching TRBD2 (5 bases). The CDR3 is 16 residues long. Germline CDR1 SGHRS, CDR2 YFSETQ. V lost 0 bases to trimming and J lost 1 base, with 10 bases between them. The CDR3 sequence: CASSLVPAENTGELFF. CDR3 DNA sequence: TGCGCCAGCAGCTTGGTTCCAGCGGAGAACACCGGGGAGCTGTTTTTT.

A few counts support this clone. Given the absence of the conserved phenylalanine or tryptophan at the CDR3 end, a read error is likely. It is unclear where the CDR3 begins or ends on the DNA, so no DNA is shown, and the CDR3 is as TCRdb lists it. The chain recombines TRBV20-1 with TRBJ1-1; the table's D gene call, TRBD1, was not cross checked with the DNA. Looked up from germline, CDR1 is DFQATT and CDR2 is SNEGSKA (reference sequence). The CDR3 length equals 11 residues, ends included. CDR3 sequence reads: CSAREDVTPQL.

The chain is built from TRBV6-1 and TRBJ1-3; 7 bases match TRBD1. CDR3 length equals 14 residues. V shed 5 bases and J 4 bases; nucleotides not matched to a gene: 5. CDR1 and CDR2 (germline): MNHNS, SASEGT. CDR3 in amino acids: CASSSGQAGNTIYF. In nucleotides, the CDR3 is TGTGCCAGCAGTAGCGGACAGGCCGGAAACACCATATATTTT.

This clone showed up just a few times. The rearrangement links TRBV27 to TRBJ2-7; 7 bases line up with TRBD2. Germline CDR1 is MNHEY and CDR2 is SMNVEV (reference sequence). V lost 0 bases to trimming and J lost 3 bases; unmatched junction nucleotides: 2. The CDR3 has 14 amino acids. CDR3 loop: CASSLSGGNYEQYV. The CDR3 DNA reads TGTGCCAGCAGTTTATCGGGGGGGAACTACGAGCAGTACGTC.

The chain uses TRBV7-9 and TRBJ2-2; D may be TRBD1 (6 bases). The V gene's germline CDR1 is SEHNR and CDR2 FQNEAQ (reference sequence). The CDR3 runs to 16 residues. V was cut by 1 base and J by 4 bases, with 13 bases left in between. The CDR3 loop is CASSLGQGGSTGELFF. The CDR3 coding sequence is TGTGCCAGCAGCTTAGGGCAAGGGGGTAGCACCGGGGAGCTGTTTTTT.

This chain joins TRBV7-9 and TRBJ2-5; a weak D match, TRBD2 (5 bases). The CDR3 spans 13 residues. Germline-derived CDR1 and CDR2 are SEHNR and FQNEAQ (reference sequence). V was trimmed by 3 bases and J by 5 bases, leaving 10 bases between them. CDR3 protein: CASSFTSKETQYF. The CDR3 coding sequence is TGTGCCAGCAGCTTTACTAGTAAGGAGACCCAGTACTTC.

The count of this clone is one. The chain links TRBV5-1 to TRBJ2-2, with D maybe TRBD1 (5 bases). This CDR3 is 14 amino acids long. The V end was cut by 3 bases, the J end by 5 bases, with 11 bases between. Germline assignment: CDR1 SGHRS and CDR2 YFSETQ. The CDR3 here is CASSSQGQTGELFF. CDR3 DNA sequence: TGCGCCAGCAGCTCTCAGGGTCAGACCGGGGAGCTGTTTTTT.

This rearrangement joins TRBV2 to TRBJ2-1, with 10 bases identical to TRBD2. The germline gives CDR1 SNHLY, CDR2 FYNNEI. With V trimmed by 6 bases and J by 2 bases, 4 bases remained unmatched. This CDR3 region has 15 residues. The CDR3 loop is CASSHGLAAYNEQFF. The CDR3 DNA follows: TGTGCCAGCAGCCACGGACTAGCGGCCTACAATGAGCAGTTCTTC. The full variable domain, its missing parts supplied by reference TRBV2 and TRBJ2-1, is EPEVTQTPSHQVTQMGQEVILRCVPISNHLYFYWYRQILGQKVEFLVSFYNNEISEKSEIFDDQFSVERPDGSNFTLKIRSTKLEDSAMYFCASSHGLAAYNEQFFGPGTRLTVL.